This T cell receptor beta chain emerged from a study of blood T cell repertoires in COVID-19. At the level of the study: Material from acute and convalescent COVID-19 was sourced from the United States, Italy and Spain. T cells, B-cell-depleted T cells, or PBMCs supplied cDNA or gDNA.

Enrollment of patients from Seattle took place during active infection, with longitudinal follow-up. Original data processing: Researchers report that nucleated cell counts were estimated from reference gene primer amplification. Profiling relied on immunoSEQ multiplex PCR, and the TCRdb table lists in-frame clones only, not all of them. Clone size and the V and J calls come from that table; the DNA yielded D and trimming. The table has 85,000 to 100,000 clones, roughly 80% seen once. This CDR3 is 17 amino acids long. This chain links TRBV21-1 with TRBJ1-2; the table calls TRBD1, which could not be checked here. TRBV21-1 constitutes a pseudogene. The sequence was obtained from a man at least 80 years old with COVID-19, enrolled during active disease. The specimen was peripheral blood. This chain's CDR3 is CASSGRDSPIANYGYTF. The CDR3 DNA sequence: TGTGCCAGCAGCGGACGGGACAGCCCAATAGCTAACTATGGCTACACCTTC.